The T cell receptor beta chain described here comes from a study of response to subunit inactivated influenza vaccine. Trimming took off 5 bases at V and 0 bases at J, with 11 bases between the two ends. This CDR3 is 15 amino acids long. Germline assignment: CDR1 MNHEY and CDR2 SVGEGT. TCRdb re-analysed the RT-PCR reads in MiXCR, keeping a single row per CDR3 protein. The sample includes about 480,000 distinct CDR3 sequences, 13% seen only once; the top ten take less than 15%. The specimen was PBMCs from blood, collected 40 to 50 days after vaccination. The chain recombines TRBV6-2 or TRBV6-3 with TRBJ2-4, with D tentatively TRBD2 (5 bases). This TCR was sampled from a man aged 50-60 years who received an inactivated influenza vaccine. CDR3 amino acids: CASSLPAGAKNIQYF. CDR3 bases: TGTGCCAGCAGTCTCCCCGCGGGAGCCAAAAACATTCAGTACTTC.